This TCR beta chain was found in a study of T cell responses to AZD1222 COVID-19 vaccine. Regarding the study as a whole: There were mostly white British donors and more females than males, and clonal diversity was possibly underestimated. There were vaccine-associated CD4 TCRs across spike, dominant at 160-218 and 743-854.

Data came from immunoSEQ multiplex PCR; TCRdb stores just in-frame clones and leaves some out. The data show 90,000 to 140,000 clones, with 82% seen just once and around 5.1% held by the top ten. Concerning this clone itself: Its antigen is unknown.

The source of this sequence is an adult in good health. Sequenced here: peripheral blood, sampled on day 0 of AZD1222 vaccination.

This CDR3 reads CASSVLGNSYEQYF. The DNA for the CDR3 is TGTGCCAGCAGCGTCCTCGGCAACTCCTACGAGCAGTACTTC. This rearrangement joins TRBV9 to TRBJ2-7; D unclear. Deletions cut 2 bases from V and 0 bases from J, with 9 bases between. This CDR3 is built from 14 residues. Per germline, CDR1 SGDLS and CDR2 YYNGEE.